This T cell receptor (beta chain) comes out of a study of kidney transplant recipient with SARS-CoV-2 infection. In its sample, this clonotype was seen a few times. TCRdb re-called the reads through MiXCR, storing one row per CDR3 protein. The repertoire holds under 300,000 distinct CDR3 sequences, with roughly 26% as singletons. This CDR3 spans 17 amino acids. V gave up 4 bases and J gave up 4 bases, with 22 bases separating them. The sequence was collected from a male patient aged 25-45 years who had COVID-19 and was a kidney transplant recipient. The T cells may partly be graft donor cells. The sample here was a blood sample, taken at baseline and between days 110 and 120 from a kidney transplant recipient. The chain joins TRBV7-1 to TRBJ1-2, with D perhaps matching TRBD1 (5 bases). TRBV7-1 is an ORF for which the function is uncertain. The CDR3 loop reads CASSWDNHGGKTYGYTF. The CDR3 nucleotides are TGTGCCAGCAGCTGGGATAATCACGGGGGAAAGACCTATGGCTACACCTTC.